The 21 T cell receptor beta chains given below trace back to one sample, sequenced in a study of cytotoxic CD8 clonotypes in ibrutinib-treated CLL. Assay used: immunoSEQ multiplex PCR; TCRdb lists only in-frame clones, some missing. The sample lists approximately 130,000 clones, 80% to 90% occurring once. Material: PBMCs, obtained after 24 months of ibrutinib treatment. These receptors all stem from a human donor with chronic lymphocytic leukemia.

This rearrangement joins TRBV5-1 to TRBJ1-2, with TRBD1 as a possible D gene (6 bases). Germline V gene data show CDR1 as SGHRS and CDR2 as YFSETQ. V was shortened by 4 bases and J by 6 bases, with 31 bases between the two germline ends. The CDR3 sequence is 19 residues long. CDR3 in DNA: TGCGCCAGCAGCGGGGGGAACAGGGTCGCTGGCCTGAGCCACGATGGCTACACCTTC. Translating it yields CASSGGNRVAGLSHDGYTF.

The rearrangement uses TRBV11-3 and TRBJ2-3; 8 nucleotides agree with TRBD2. The CDR3 is made up of 16 amino acids. V was clipped by 4 bases and J by 2 bases; unmatched bases: 8. Germline CDR1 and CDR2: SGHNT and YENEEA. The CDR3 is CASSSSSGGFTDTQYF. The CDR3 DNA follows: TGTGCCAGCAGCTCCTCAAGCGGGGGCTTCACAGATACGCAGTATTTT.

The CDR3 DNA is TGTGCCAGCAGCTTAGTCGGTGAGGGAGATACGCAGTATTTT. Protein product: CASSLVGEGDTQYF. This sequence joins TRBV11-2 and TRBJ2-3; perhaps TRBD2 as D (5 bases). Deletions cut 1 base from V and 5 bases from J, with 10 bases between. This CDR3 has 14 residues. Germline-derived CDR1 and CDR2 are SGHAT and FQNNGV.

This clone turned up a few times. This chain connects TRBV9 to TRBJ2-1, with D uncertain. Germline lookup yields CDR1 SGDLS and CDR2 YYNGEE. V lost 0 bases and J lost 1, with 8 bases in between. This CDR3 contains 15 residues. CDR3 DNA sequence: TGTGCCAGCAGCGTAGCTGGTCGATCCTACAATGAGCAGTTCTTC. It yields the protein CASSVAGRSYNEQFF.

V gene TRBV9 combines with J gene TRBJ2-7; D may correspond to TRBD1 or TRBD2 (6 bases each). CDR1 is SGDLS and CDR2 is YYNGEE in the germline V gene. The V and J ends lost 4 bases and 6 bases respectively, with 17 bases between them. This CDR3 is built from 14 residues. The CDR3 DNA is TGTGCCAGCAGCTACCACGGGGGCGCGGTCGAGCAGTACTTC. This codes for CASSYHGGAVEQYF.

The J gene is TRBJ2-1, the V gene TRBV5-6, with D perhaps matching TRBD2 (5 bases). The CDR3 is 16 amino acids. V shed 4 bases and J shed 0 bases, with 14 bases lying between them. Germline V gene lookup returns CDR1 SGHDT and CDR2 YYEEEE. The CDR3 loop is CASSRPPGSSYNEQFF. Here the CDR3 DNA reads TGTGCCAGCAGCCGCCCACCGGGGAGCTCCTACAATGAGCAGTTCTTC.

The chain uses TRBV29-1 and TRBJ2-7, with 9 positions matching TRBD1. V lost 6 bases to trimming and J lost 4 bases; unmatched junction nucleotides: 7. The CDR3 has 13 amino acids. CDR1 SQVTM and CDR2 ANQGSEA come from the germline V gene. The CDR3 region is CSVGTGRIYEQYF. The CDR3 nucleotides are TGCAGCGTCGGGACAGGGCGGATATACGAGCAGTACTTC.

This sequence joins TRBV30 and TRBJ1-1; 10 bases line up with TRBD1. From germline, CDR1 is GTSNPN and CDR2 SVGIG (reference sequence). This CDR3 is 13 amino acids long. After removal of 4 bases from V and 6 bases from J, the junction contained 5 bases not matched to a gene. The CDR3 bases are TGTGCCTGGACCCCGGGACAGGGGTCTGAAGCTTTCTTT. This encodes CAWTPGQGSEAFF.

The chain recombines TRBV6-1 with TRBJ1-2; TRBD1 matches at 9 bases. V trimming: 6 bases; J trimming: 8 bases; junction bases outside the gene matches: 1. This CDR3 spans 11 amino acids. Per germline, CDR1 MNHNS and CDR2 SASEGT. The CDR3 bases are TGTGCCAGCAGGGACAGGGGCGGCTACACCTTC. Translated, it gives CASRDRGGYTF.

V is TRBV7-3 and J is TRBJ2-3; a weak D match, TRBD1 (5 bases). Trimming cost V 5 bases and J 4 bases, with 10 bases left between them. This CDR3 spans 13 amino acids. The germline V gene encodes CDR1 SGHTA and CDR2 FQGTGA. CDR3 sequence (DNA): TGTGCCAGCAGCCCATTAGGGGCAGATACGCAGTATTTT. Translation gives CASSPLGADTQYF.

The V and J genes are TRBV10-3 and TRBJ2-3; 8 bases are a match to TRBD1. With 10 bases clipped from V and 3 bases from J, the junction kept 9 bases outside the gene matches. This CDR3 has 14 amino acids. Germline values: CDR1 ENHRY, CDR2 SYGVKD. The CDR3 DNA reads as TGTGCCACGGGACAGGAGTACGAGACAGATACGCAGTATTTT. Translation gives CATGQEYETDTQYF.

This clone was seen just once. The CDR3, as DNA: TGTGCCAGCAGTTCGACAGGGACCCACGAGCAGTACTTC. Its protein product is CASSSTGTHEQYF. The chain joins TRBV6-6 to TRBJ2-7; 7 bases fit TRBD1. CDR1 is MNHNY, CDR2 SVGAGI, per germline (reference sequence). This CDR3 has 13 residues. V dropped 4 bases and J dropped 5; count of bases not matched to a gene: 5.

The chain carries TRBV21-1 and TRBJ1-3. TRBV21-1 is marked as a pseudogene. The CDR3 is 16 amino acids. Here the CDR3 reads CASSKDREVGGNTIYF. In DNA, the CDR3 is TGTGCCAGCAGCAAAGACCGGGAGGTTGGTGGAAACACCATATATTTT.

The chain combines TRBV19 with TRBJ2-1; 12 bases are shared with TRBD2. V lost 3 bases, J lost 0 bases, and 6 bases stayed unmatched. Looked up from germline, CDR1 is LNHDA and CDR2 is SQIVND (reference sequence). The CDR3 consists of 18 residues. The CDR3 loop reads CASSMTSGGSSSYNEQFF. The CDR3 DNA is TGTGCCAGTAGTATGACTAGCGGGGGTTCGAGCTCCTACAATGAGCAGTTCTTC.

This rearrangement joins TRBV30 to TRBJ1-2; 7 bases line up with TRBD1. Per germline, CDR1 GTSNPN and CDR2 SVGIG (reference sequence). The CDR3 contains 13 residues. V gave up 4 bases and J gave up 2 bases; unmatched junction bases: 4. CDR3: CAWNRDRNYGYTF. CDR3 coding DNA: TGTGCCTGGAACCGGGACAGAAACTATGGCTACACCTTC. Full variable domain (missing parts from reference TRBV30 and TRBJ1-2): SQTIHQWPATLVQPVGSPLSLECTVEGTSNPNLYWYRQAAGRGLQLLFYSVGIGQISSEVPQNLSASRPQDRQFILSSKKLLLSDSGFYLCAWNRDRNYGYTFGSGTRLTVV.

The V and J genes are TRBV10-2 and TRBJ2-3, with D possibly being TRBD2 (6 bases). This CDR3 region has 14 residues. The V and J ends lost 6 bases and 5 bases respectively, with 15 bases between them. Per the germline V gene, CDR1 is WSHSY and CDR2 is SAAADI. DNA for the CDR3: TGCGCCAGCAGGGACACCACCGGGGGAGATACGCAGTATTTT. This encodes CASRDTTGGDTQYF.

This clone was seen once. V is TRBV11-2 and J is TRBJ1-1; tentative D call: TRBD1 (6 bases). The germline gives CDR1 SGHAT, CDR2 FQNNGV. Between the trimmed V and J ends, which lost 0 bases and 4 bases, there was a span of 12 bases. The CDR3 is 15 residues long. CDR3 coding DNA: TGTGCCAGCAGCTTAGATTTCGGGGGCAGCACTGAAGCTTTCTTT. As protein: CASSLDFGGSTEAFF.

The chain joins TRBV29-1 to TRBJ2-7; the match to TRBD1 covers 10 bases. The CDR3 is made up of 15 amino acids. V shed 4 bases, J shed 3 bases, and the junction held 9 bases outside the gene matches. The germline V gene encodes CDR1 SQVTM and CDR2 ANQGSEA. The CDR3 protein is CSVVIEGTGDYEQYF. CDR3 DNA: TGCAGCGTTGTAATAGAGGGGACAGGGGACTACGAGCAGTACTTC.

V and J are TRBV15 and TRBJ1-3; weak D call: TRBD1 (5 bases). This CDR3 has 17 amino acids. Trimming cost V 3 bases and J 0 bases, with 15 bases left between them. Germline V gives CDR1 LNHNV, CDR2 YYDKDF (reference sequence). The CDR3 protein is CATSRGLDGYSGNTIYF. CDR3 nucleotides: TGTGCCACCAGCAGGGGACTGGACGGGTACTCTGGAAACACCATATATTTT. Using reference TRBV15 and TRBJ1-3 for the parts outside the CDR3, the full variable domain is DAMVIQNPRYQVTQFGKPVTLSCSQTLNHNVMYWYQQKSSQAPKLLFHYYDKDFNNEADTPDNFQSRRPNTSFCFLDIRSPGLGDTAMYLCATSRGLDGYSGNTIYFGEGSWLTVV.

The chain links TRBV10-1 to TRBJ2-3, with 7 bases matching TRBD1. J lost 5 bases, V lost 5 bases, and 1 base had no gene match. Germline V gene sequence: CDR1 WNHNN, CDR2 SYGVQD (reference sequence). This CDR3 is 12 amino acids long. CDR3 DNA sequence: TGCGCCAGCAGTTCAGGGGGAGATACGCAGTATTTT. Protein product: CASSSGGDTQYF.

The V call is TRBV19, the J call TRBJ1-3, with D tentatively TRBD1 (6 bases). The CDR3 contains 15 residues. CDR1 is LNHDA, CDR2 SQIVND, per germline (reference sequence). V dropped 3 bases and J dropped 4 bases, with 13 bases sitting between them. As DNA, the CDR3 is TGTGCCAGTAGTATTCAGGGGCTAGCGGGAAACACCATATATTTT. This encodes CASSIQGLAGNTIYF.